The rows below give T cell receptor beta chains drawn from one sample of a study of shared clonotypes between healthy human individuals. Produced via immunoSEQ multiplex PCR; TCRdb's table is partial and in-frame only. This table has roughly 570,000 clones, about 98% appearing once. Sequenced input: naive CD8+ T cells sorted from blood. These receptors all come from a man aged 25-45 years in good health. CDR3s include the opening cysteine and the closing phenylalanine or tryptophan. Fields, in order: D gene, clone size, V gene, J gene, CDR3 DNA, CDR3 protein. The D gene is left open where the match is weak. The size of a clone is reported for some rows only, either as once, few or many, or as a class for expanded clones.

.	.	TRBV9	TRBJ2-7	TGTGCCAGCAGCGCCTCCGGGGAGTTCAACCACGAGCAGTACTTC	CASSASGEFNHEQYF
.	.	TRBV27	TRBJ2-3	TGTGCCAGCAGTTTATCGGGTAGAATAAATACGCAGTATTTT	CASSLSGRINTQYF
.	.	TRBV4-3	TRBJ2-3	TGCGCCAGCAGCCAAGATAGGGCAGGCACAGATACGCAGTATTTT	CASSQDRAGTDTQYF
.	.	TRBV10-1	TRBJ1-1	TGCGCCAGCAGTGAGTGGGCAGGGCCGAACACTGAAGCTTTCTTT	CASSEWAGPNTEAFF
.	.	TRBV7-8	TRBJ2-3	TGTGCCAGCAGGACGGGCCCACGCACAGATACGCAGTATTTT	CASRTGPRTDTQYF
.	.	TRBV15	TRBJ1-1	TGTGCCACCAGCAGGGCAGGCTACACTGAAGCTTTCTTT	CATSRAGYTEAFF
.	.	TRBV6-5	TRBJ2-1	TGTGCCAGCAGTTACATATTGGGAGATAGGTACAATGAGCAGTTCTTC	CASSYILGDRYNEQFF
.	.	TRBV4-1	TRBJ1-2	TGCGCCAGCAGCCAAGGCACAGGGTCTAGCTATGGCTACACCTTC	CASSQGTGSSYGYTF
TRBD1	.	TRBV11-2	TRBJ2-5	TGTGCCAGCAGGAGTCCGACAGGGGAAGAGACCCAGTACTTC	CASRSPTGEETQYF
.	.	TRBV27	TRBJ2-7	TGTGCCAGCAGTTTTCACGGACGCGAGCAGTACTTC	CASSFHGREQYF
TRBD1	.	TRBV5-5	TRBJ2-7	TGTGCCAGCAGACCCGGGACAGGGGTGTCCTACGAGCAGTACTTC	CASRPGTGVSYEQYF
.	.	TRBV21-1	TRBJ2-1	TGTGCCAGGATTACAGGGGCTTCGTACAATGAGCAGTTCTTC	CARITGASYNEQFF
.	.	TRBV11-2	TRBJ2-2	TGTGCCAGCAGCTTGTGGTCGGGCCTGGGAGACACCGGGGAGCTGTTTTTT	CASSLWSGLGDTGELFF
TRBD2	.	TRBV19	TRBJ2-1	TGTGCCAGTAGTATAGTTCCTAGCGGGGGAAATGAGCAGTTCTTC	CASSIVPSGGNEQFF
.	.	TRBV5-6	TRBJ2-5	TGTGCCAGCACCACGCCAGGGATCGAAGAGACCCAGTACTTC	CASTTPGIEETQYF
.	.	TRBV7-9	TRBJ2-3	TGTGCCAGCAGCGGCGAGAGGGGCCTCCGCTCTAGCACAGATACGCAGTATTTT	CASSGERGLRSSTDTQYF
.	.	TRBV27	TRBJ1-4	TGTGCCAGCAGGTCTCGACAGCTTAATGAAAAACTGTTTTTT	CASRSRQLNEKLFF
TRBD2	.	TRBV15	TRBJ2-1	TGTGCCACCAGTTGGATAGCGGGAACTTACTCCTACAATGAGCAGTTCTTC	CATSWIAGTYSYNEQFF
.	.	TRBV27	TRBJ2-7	TGTGCCAGCAGCCAATCCACAGGGTTTCTCTCCTACGAGCAGTACTTC	CASSQSTGFLSYEQYF
TRBD2	.	TRBV27	TRBJ2-1	TGTGCCAGCAGTTTAGAACTAGCGGGCCACAATGAGCAGTTCTTC	CASSLELAGHNEQFF
.	once	TRBV7-6	TRBJ1-1	TGTGCCAGCAGCAATCCTCGAAAGGGAGAGGGAGGCACTGAAGCTTTCTTT	CASSNPRKGEGGTEAFF
.	.	TRBV19	TRBJ1-1	TGTGCCAGTAGTATAGGGGCCGGTAACACTGAAGCTTTCTTT	CASSIGAGNTEAFF
.	.	TRBV7-3	TRBJ2-5	TGTGCCAGCAGCTCCCCCCTGGGGCCTCCGGGAGAGGGGGAGACCCAGTACTTC	CASSSPLGPPGEGETQYF
.	.	TRBV6-5	TRBJ2-7	TGTGCCAGCAGTCCGCAGGGTTTTGCGTACGAGCAGTACTTC	CASSPQGFAYEQYF
.	.	TRBV2	TRBJ2-2	TGTGCCAGCACCTTCCTCGGGGGAACGAACACCGGGGAGCTGTTTTTT	CASTFLGGTNTGELFF
.	.	TRBV7-9	TRBJ2-1	TGTGCCCCGGAAGGGACCAACAATGAGCAGTTCTTC	CAPEGTNNEQFF
TRBD2	.	TRBV5-4	TRBJ2-1	TGTGCCAGCAGCTTGGCCGGGACTAGCGGGAGAAATGAGCAGTTCTTC	CASSLAGTSGRNEQFF
.	.	TRBV7-9	TRBJ2-1	TGTGCCAGCAGCCCTGCGGGGAATGAGCAGTTCTTC	CASSPAGNEQFF
TRBD2	.	TRBV28	TRBJ2-2	TGTGCCAGCAGAAAAGGGACTACACTTACTGCCGGGGAGCTGTTTTTT	CASRKGTTLTAGELFF
.	.	TRBV7-6	TRBJ2-7	TGTGCCAGCAGCTTAGCTGTTAGTCCCTCCTACGAGCAGTACTTC	CASSLAVSPSYEQYF
TRBD1	.	TRBV7-8	TRBJ2-7	TGTGCCAGCAGCTCCCGGGACAGGGGGCCCTACGAGCAGTACTTC	CASSSRDRGPYEQYF
.	.	TRBV6-4	TRBJ2-7	TGTGCCAGCAGTGATGGGGGGCCAATCCCCAATCGGATCCACGAGCAGTACTTC	CASSDGGPIPNRIHEQYF
TRBD1	.	TRBV5-1	TRBJ2-5	TGCGCCAGCAGCCCGCAGGGGGACAGGTCCCAAGAGACCCAGTACTTC	CASSPQGDRSQETQYF
.	.	TRBV7-9	TRBJ2-7	TGTGCCAGCAGCTTATCCCCTAGGGACGAGCAGTACTTC	CASSLSPRDEQYF
.	.	TRBV11-2	TRBJ1-2	TGTGCCAGCAGCTCAGACGGCTATGGCTACACCTTC	CASSSDGYGYTF
.	.	TRBV4-1	TRBJ1-1	TGCGCCAGCAGCCAAGATCTCGGAAGGTCTTGGAACACTGAAGCTTTCTTT	CASSQDLGRSWNTEAFF
.	.	TRBV11-2	TRBJ2-7	TGTGCCAGCAGCTCGACAGTACTCTACGAGCAGTACTTC	CASSSTVLYEQYF
.	.	TRBV7-9	TRBJ2-7	TGTGCCAGCAGCTCAAAACGGACCGCCCCCTACGAGCAGTACTTC	CASSSKRTAPYEQYF
.	.	TRBV6-6	TRBJ2-3	TGTGCCAGCAGTTACTCGGGGATAGATACGCAGTATTTT	CASSYSGIDTQYF
.	.	TRBV6-5	TRBJ1-2	TGTGCCAGCAGTTACTCGATGGGGAACTATGGCTACACCTTC	CASSYSMGNYGYTF
TRBD2	.	TRBV7-9	TRBJ2-7	TGTGCCAGCAGGGGGGGGACCCCCGGAAGCTCCTACGAGCAGTACTTC	CASRGGTPGSSYEQYF
.	.	TRBV5-1	TRBJ2-5	TGCGCCAGCGGTTCGGAGGCTGAGACCCAGTACTTC	CASGSEAETQYF
TRBD1	.	TRBV5-1	TRBJ2-3	TGCGCCAGCAGCTCTACCAGGACAGGGATGGCAGATACGCAGTATTTT	CASSSTRTGMADTQYF
TRBD2	.	TRBV27	TRBJ2-1	TGTGCCAGCAACCGGGGCCTAGCGGGCCCCGATGAGCAGTTCTTC	CASNRGLAGPDEQFF
TRBD2	.	TRBV27	TRBJ2-1	TGTGCCAGCCAGGGCGGGAGCTCCTACAATGAGCAGTTCTTC	CASQGGSSYNEQFF
.	.	TRBV5-4	TRBJ2-1	TGTGCCAGCAGCGGATACCACAGCAATGAGCAGTTCTTC	CASSGYHSNEQFF
.	.	TRBV27	TRBJ2-3	TGTGCCAGCAGTTTAAGGGGGATAGATACGCAGTATTTT	CASSLRGIDTQYF
.	.	TRBV29-1	TRBJ2-7	TGCAGCGTTGAAGCGGCAGGGGAGAGTTACGAGCAGTACTTC	CSVEAAGESYEQYF
.	.	TRBV30	TRBJ2-7	TGTGCCTGTTTCGGGATGGCCTACGAGCAGTACTTC	CACFGMAYEQYF
.	.	TRBV14	TRBJ2-7	TGTGCCAGCAGCCAAGTTAGAGCTTACGAGCAGTACTTC	CASSQVRAYEQYF
TRBD1	once	TRBV4-1	TRBJ2-3	TGCGCCAGCAGCCAAGACGCAGGGGGAACAGATACGCAGTATTTT	CASSQDAGGTDTQYF
TRBD2	.	TRBV13	TRBJ2-1	TGTGCCAGCAGCCCTGGGACTAGCGGGAGGAGCTCCTACAATGAGCAGTTCTTC	CASSPGTSGRSSYNEQFF
.	.	TRBV5-1	TRBJ2-7	TGCGCCAGCACCCGTACAGGGTCCTACGAGCAGTACTTC	CASTRTGSYEQYF
.	once	TRBV10-2	TRBJ1-2	TGCGCCAGCAGTGCGCCCATTGACAAGGCCGGTTATGGCTACACCTTC	CASSAPIDKAGYGYTF
.	.	TRBV4-1	TRBJ2-1	TGCGCCAGCAGCCAAGACCGGGAGCAGTTCTTC	CASSQDREQFF
.	.	TRBV19	TRBJ2-7	TGTGCCAGTAGTATGCGGCAGGGGGGATACGAGCAGTACTTC	CASSMRQGGYEQYF